These 18 T cell receptor beta chains came from one sample sequenced in a study of T cells in Graves' hyperthyroidism and ophthalmopathy. TCR beta CDR3 sequences were amplified from RNA transcripts. TCR CDR3 underwent first-round RT-PCR with the HTBI primer set. TCRdb analysed the multiplex PCR reads with MiXCR anew, one entry per CDR3 protein. The sample includes 550,000 to 700,000 distinct CDR3 sequences, around 42% of them seen just once. The sequenced sample consisted of peripheral blood or thyroid tissue (not recorded which). Source of these receptors: an adult woman with Graves' disease, either hyperthyroidism or ophthalmopathy (not recorded which).

Notes on this clonotype: Being one base from a much bigger clone, this may be a read error. This chain links TRBV5-1 with TRBJ2-5; D remains ambiguous. This CDR3 spans 14 amino acids. Trimming took 5 bases from V and 2 from J, leaving 13 bases between them. In germline, CDR1 is SGHRS, CDR2 YFSETQ. The CDR3 DNA sequence: TGCGCCAGCAGTAGTCTGGGTGAACAAGAGACCCAGTACTTC. Protein: CASSSLGEQETQYF.

The chain employs TRBV29-1 and TRBJ1-2, with D maybe TRBD1 (6 bases). Germline CDR1 SQVTM, CDR2 ANQGSEA. This CDR3 contains 12 residues. V was cut by 6 bases and J by 2 bases, with 10 bases left in between. CDR3 DNA sequence: TGCAGCGTGATCGGACAGAACTATGGCTACACCTTC. Translation: CSVIGQNYGYTF.

As regards this clonotype: Because it lacks the conserved phenylalanine or tryptophan at the end, this CDR3 is likely a read error. The chain uses TRBV4-1 and TRBJ1-1, with D unresolved. The germline V gene encodes CDR1 MGHRA and CDR2 YSYEKL. The CDR3 is 16 amino acids. With 1 base removed from V and 5 bases from J, the gap between germline ends came to 17 bases. The CDR3 sequence is CASSQADMGFVTEAFS. DNA for the CDR3: TGCGCCAGCAGCCAAGCTGACATGGGGTTTGTAACTGAAGCTTTCTCT.

This clonotype has more than one count but fewer than ten. At one end the junction does not follow the germline gene, possibly because of a read error. This chain links TRBV15 with TRBJ1-1, with D possibly being TRBD1 (5 bases). This CDR3 region has 14 residues. Germline assignment: CDR1 LNHNV and CDR2 YYDKDF (reference sequence). The CDR3 DNA sequence: TGTGCCACCGGCAGAGATTTCGGGCAGGGTGGAGCTTTCTTT. Its translation: CATGRDFGQGGAFF. The full variable domain, completed using reference TRBV15 and TRBJ1-1, is DAMVIQNPRYQVTQFGKPVTLSCSQTLNHNVMYWYQQKSSQAPKLLFHYYDKDFNNEADTPDNFQSRRPNTSFCFLDIRSPGLGDTAMYLCATGRDFGQGGAFFGQGTRLTVV.

The J gene is TRBJ2-2, the V gene TRBV2; 8 bases agree with TRBD2. The CDR3 contains 15 residues. CDR1 is SNHLY, CDR2 FYNNEI, per germline. J was trimmed by 4 bases and V by 3 bases; bases with no gene match: 4. For the CDR3, the DNA is TGTGCCAGCAGTGATGTGGGACTAGGCACCGGGGAGCTGTTTTTT. Protein product: CASSDVGLGTGELFF.

This clonotype was seen repeatedly, ten times or more. The chain is built from TRBV20-1 and TRBJ1-1; maybe TRBD1 (5 bases). From germline, CDR1 is DFQATT and CDR2 SNEGSKA (reference sequence). The V and J ends lost 2 bases and 1 base respectively, with 8 bases between them. The CDR3 totals 13 residues. CDR3 sequence (DNA): TGCAGTGCTAGATACACAGGGAACACTGAAGCTTTCTTT. Encoded protein: CSARYTGNTEAFF.

The chain is built from TRBV20-1 and TRBJ1-1, with D perhaps matching TRBD1 (5 bases). CDR3 length equals 13 residues. Trimming took 7 bases from V and 0 from J, leaving 12 bases between them. From germline, CDR1 is DFQATT and CDR2 SNEGSKA (reference sequence). The chain's CDR3 is CSVGGGLNTEAFF. CDR3 nucleotide sequence: TGCAGTGTGGGCGGGGGGTTGAACACTGAAGCTTTCTTT.

This chain uses TRBV6-4 with TRBJ1-4, with D perhaps matching TRBD1 (5 bases). Trimming shortened V by 0 bases and J by 4 bases, and 9 bases separated the two germline ends. The CDR3 length is 15 residues. The germline gives CDR1 MRHNA, CDR2 SNTAGT. The CDR3 DNA reads TGTGCCAGCAGTGACTCGACGGGGGGTAATGAAAAACTGTTTTTT. This translates into CASSDSTGGNEKLFF.

V usage is TRBV7-9 and J usage is TRBJ1-1; D call uncertain. Trimming cost V 5 bases and J 1 base, with 14 bases left between them. This CDR3 spans 15 amino acids. CDR1 and CDR2 from the germline V gene are SEHNR and FQNEAQ (reference sequence). CDR3 sequence reads: CASSPSPPGNTEAFF. The CDR3 nucleotides are TGTGCCAGCAGCCCAAGCCCCCCAGGGAACACTGAAGCTTTCTTT.

The CDR3 protein is CASRLSGNYNSPLHF. The CDR3 bases are TGTGCCAGCAGGCTCTCGGGGAACTATAATTCACCCCTCCACTTT. This chain connects TRBV7-2 to TRBJ1-6, with D hard to call. V shed 6 bases and J shed 3 bases, with 12 bases lying between them. This CDR3 region has 15 residues. Looked up from germline, CDR1 is SGHTA and CDR2 is FQGNSA.

In this sample, this clonotype turned up many times. The chain couples TRBV27 to TRBJ2-2, with D unresolved. The CDR3 spans 12 residues. CDR1 is MNHEY, CDR2 SMNVEV, per germline (reference sequence). Trimming removed 4 bases from V and 7 bases from J, with 7 bases in between. The CDR3 sequence is CASSSYYGELFF. The CDR3 DNA reads as TGTGCCAGCAGTTCCTATTACGGGGAGCTGTTTTTT.

The chain uses TRBV20-1 and TRBJ2-7; D is ambiguous. Per the germline V gene, CDR1 is DFQATT and CDR2 is SNEGSKA (reference sequence). The ends were cut back, 3 bases at V and 0 bases at J, with 12 bases in the middle. The CDR3 totals 14 residues. This CDR3 reads CSASKPSSSYEQYF. As DNA, the CDR3 is TGCAGTGCTAGTAAGCCCTCAAGCTCCTACGAGCAGTACTTC.

This clonotype was counted between two and nine times. This chain uses TRBV6-1 with TRBJ2-5; tentative D call: TRBD1 (5 bases). CDR3 length: 13 residues. V lost 8 bases and J 9 bases, leaving 19 bases between the germline ends. The germline CDR1 and CDR2 sequences are MNHNS and SASEGT. CDR3 sequence reads: CASLDSPPEPQYF. CDR3 in DNA: TGTGCCAGCTTAGACAGCCCACCGGAGCCCCAGTACTTC.

This rearrangement joins TRBV2 to TRBJ1-2; D is perhaps TRBD1 (5 bases). The CDR3 totals 12 residues. Germline assignment: CDR1 SNHLY and CDR2 FYNNEI. Trimming removed 6 bases from V and 8 bases from J, with 13 bases in between. The CDR3 is CASSLDNSGYTF. CDR3 coding DNA: TGTGCCAGCAGCTTGGACAATTCAGGCTACACCTTC.

This clonotype has a count of ten or more. The gene calls are TRBV7-9 and TRBJ2-7; D gene ambiguous. The V end lost 4 bases, the J end lost 2 bases, and 12 bases lay between the germline ends. Germline CDR1 reads SEHNR; CDR2 reads FQNEAQ (reference sequence). CDR3 length: 14 residues. CDR3 sequence: CASSSRLSPYEQYF. CDR3 nucleotides: TGTGCCAGCAGCTCCAGACTCTCCCCCTACGAGCAGTACTTC. The complete variable domain, with remaining parts taken from reference TRBV7-9 and TRBJ2-7, reads DTGVSQNPRHKITKRGQNVTFRCDPISEHNRLYWYRQTLGQGPEFLTYFQNEAQLEKSRLLSDRFSAERPKGSFSTLEIQRTEQGDSAMYLCASSSRLSPYEQYFGPGTRLTVT.

This rearrangement joins TRBV10-1 to TRBJ2-6; TRBD1 might be the D (6 bases). With 7 bases removed from V and 0 bases from J, the gap between germline ends came to 13 bases. The length of the CDR3 is 16 residues. Germline V lookup: CDR1 WNHNN, CDR2 SYGVQD (reference sequence). The CDR3 DNA is TGCGCCAGCAATTATAGACAGGTCTCTGGGGCCAACGTCCTGACTTTC. Amino acid sequence: CASNYRQVSGANVLTF.

The chain couples TRBV6-1 to TRBJ1-4, with D unclear. The CDR3 covers 17 residues. V lost 7 bases and J 0 bases, leaving 18 bases between the germline ends. The germline V gene encodes CDR1 MNHNS and CDR2 SASEGT. This CDR3 is CASTPMGASSTNEKLFF. CDR3 bases: TGTGCCAGCACTCCCATGGGAGCAAGTTCAACTAATGAAAAACTGTTTTTT.

The chain joins TRBV10-3 to TRBJ1-1; tentatively, D is TRBD1 (5 bases). Trimming shortened V by 2 bases and J by 0 bases, and 10 bases separated the two germline ends. In germline, CDR1 is ENHRY, CDR2 SYGVKD. This CDR3 comprises 15 residues. The CDR3 spells CAISETRQMNTEAFF. As DNA, the CDR3 is TGTGCCATCAGTGAGACCAGACAGATGAACACTGAAGCTTTCTTT.